Listed below are T cell receptor beta chains from one sample, sequenced in a study of T-cell reconstitution after alpha-beta-depleted transplantation in children. TCRdb re-called the PCR reads with MiXCR, one entry per CDR3 protein. The sample has about 540,000 distinct CDR3 sequences; roughly 18% are singletons. This sample comprised PBMCs from the stem cell graft donor, obtained from the stem cell graft. The source of these receptors is a human donor who donated a stem cell graft to a child with acute lymphoblastic leukemia. Each CDR3 is given with its conserved first and last residue. A D gene is named only where the DNA matches it firmly.

d_gene | j_gene | v_gene | CDR3aa
TRBD2 | TRBJ2-5 | TRBV28 | CASSFHSGNQETQYF
. | TRBJ2-1 | TRBV20-1 | CSAPNVNEQFF
. | TRBJ2-7 | TRBV27 | CASRGTDSYEQYF
. | TRBJ2-2 | TRBV27 | CASSSQQNPNTGELFF
TRBD1 | TRBJ2-1 | TRBV11-3 | CASSLGQGDYNEQFF
TRBD1 | TRBJ2-1 | TRBV3-1 | CTSSPGTGGLKPPYNEQFF
. | TRBJ1-6 | TRBV12-3/TRBV12-4 | CASSLKPNSPLHF
TRBD1 | TRBJ2-7 | TRBV9 | CASSPRAGTESYEQYF
TRBD2 | TRBJ2-5 | TRBV5-1 | CTSGLIGLAGNTETQYF
. | TRBJ2-2 | TRBV7-8 | CASSLVVAGADGELFF
TRBD1 | TRBJ1-1 | TRBV15 | CATSRRTGVRTEAFF
. | TRBJ2-1 | TRBV29-1 | CSSLGNEQFF
TRBD1 | TRBJ1-3 | TRBV7-3 | CASSSTGAGNTIYF
. | TRBJ1-2 | TRBV29-1 | CSVQVRSPRDYGYTF
. | TRBJ2-3 | TRBV5-1 | CASSLAYGSTKRYTQYF
. | TRBJ2-7 | TRBV4-2 | CASSPQVSYEQYF
. | TRBJ2-7 | TRBV4-1 | CASSQEGGATGYYEQYF
TRBD1 | TRBJ1-2 | TRBV10-3 | CAISRPGTGLINYGYTF
TRBD1 | TRBJ1-2 | TRBV27 | CASSLSQGAYSYGYTF
TRBD1 | TRBJ2-7 | TRBV27 | CASSFLQGDSEQYF
. | TRBJ1-5 | TRBV6-1 | CASSPRGELRSNQPQHF
. | TRBJ1-5 | TRBV11-2 | CASSWDGNQPQHF
. | TRBJ2-6 | TRBV5-1 | CASSLGQVASGANVLTF
. | TRBJ2-1 | TRBV7-2 | CASSPLGGSKDNEQFF
TRBD1 | TRBJ1-5 | TRBV5-1 | CARNENRIDREEPPQHF
. | TRBJ2-1 | TRBV7-3 | CASSIRRDNEQFF
. | TRBJ2-7 | TRBV12-3/TRBV12-4 | CASRMNPGGGYEQYF
. | TRBJ2-3 | TRBV7-9 | CASSLIGASTDTQYF
. | TRBJ2-1 | TRBV5-1 | CASSLEAAGTGFWYNEQFF
. | TRBJ2-7 | TRBV18 | CASSLDVWEQYF
. | TRBJ2-7 | TRBV9 | CASSSSPGSSYEQYF
TRBD2 | TRBJ2-3 | TRBV29-1 | CSGSGLVGSTDTQYF
TRBD2 | TRBJ2-7 | TRBV12-3/TRBV12-4 | CASSPGLAVYYEQYF
. | TRBJ2-7 | TRBV20-1 | CSALGSFSVSAYEQYF
TRBD1 | TRBJ2-4 | TRBV20-1 | CSAREGTGGKNSQYF
. | TRBJ2-2 | TRBV7-9 | CASSLAEAGELFF
. | TRBJ2-2 | TRBV27 | CASSLIGGPTGELFF
. | TRBJ2-1 | TRBV14 | CASSQAGTFSAEQFF
. | TRBJ1-4 | TRBV7-9 | CASRDARGFNEKLFF
TRBD2 | TRBJ2-1 | TRBV19 | CASSMSSGTYNEQFF
TRBD2 | TRBJ2-7 | TRBV3-1 | CASSHQTSGREYEQYF
TRBD2 | TRBJ2-1 | TRBV3-1 | CASSQDFRAGGRNEQFF
TRBD1 | TRBJ1-1 | TRBV7-9 | CASSSKGQGFPEAFF
TRBD2 | TRBJ2-5 | TRBV5-1 | CASSLAIAGETQYF
. | TRBJ2-1 | TRBV5-1 | CASSTASPTPHGQFF
TRBD2 | TRBJ2-2 | TRBV5-1 | CATSELPSGANTGELFF
. | TRBJ2-3 | TRBV5-1 | CASSLDGEVAASTDTQYF
. | TRBJ1-5 | TRBV5-5 | CASSFEHQPQHF
. | TRBJ2-3 | TRBV29-1 | CSVEVTADTQYF
. | TRBJ1-5 | TRBV12-3/TRBV12-4 | CASSTRHQTQPQHF